This T cell receptor (beta chain) was sequenced in a study of PD-1 blockade in classical Hodgkin lymphoma. Study-wide points: Individuals who commenced nivolumab within less than 1 year of ASCT were excluded. Complete responders started with a diversity level that resembled newly diagnosed patients at baseline.

Here immunoSEQ multiplex PCR was the method, and the copy in TCRdb shows in-frame clones only, minus some. The profile shows approximately 17,000 clones, around 81% of them singletons. The patients all showed relapse after autologous stem cell transplantation, while their brentuximab vedotin exposure varied. Magnetic negative selection of thawed PBMCs was the method by which CD4+ T cells were purified. As to this clone: Its antigen remains unidentified.

This receptor was identified in a human donor with classical Hodgkin lymphoma. The specimen comprised CD4+ T cells from blood, sampled at baseline.

The DNA for the CDR3 is TGTGCCAGCAGGAAAGGAATAGGGGGCTACGAGCAGTACTTC. Its translation: CASRKGIGGYEQYF. The V and J genes are TRBV2 and TRBJ2-7; TRBD1 might be the D (6 bases). V was trimmed by 6 bases and J by 3 bases, leaving 15 bases between them. In germline, CDR1 is SNHLY, CDR2 FYNNEI. This CDR3 spans 14 amino acids.